These T cell receptor beta chains were read from a single sample in a study of blood T cell repertoires in COVID-19. Data came from immunoSEQ multiplex PCR; TCRdb stores just in-frame clones and leaves some out. The table shows approximately 360,000 clones, with around 83% occurring only once. Sequenced material: PBMCs or T cells enriched from blood (not recorded which). These receptor sequences come from a woman between 45 and 60 years old who had recovered from COVID-19. The CDR3 runs from the conserved cysteine through the conserved F or W. D genes are given only for firm matches. Clone size is stated in some rows and not others, as once, few, many or a class when expanded.

d_gene: -
abundance: -
j_gene: TRBJ2-4
v_gene: TRBV7-8
CDR3aa: CASSFTGSKNIQYF
CDR3nt: TGTGCCAGCAGCTTTACGGGTTCCAAAAACATTCAGTACTTC

d_gene: -
abundance: -
j_gene: TRBJ2-3
v_gene: TRBV2
CDR3aa: CASSEAKVASDTQYF
CDR3nt: TGTGCCAGCAGTGAAGCGAAGGTAGCCTCAGATACGCAGTATTTT

d_gene: -
abundance: once
j_gene: TRBJ1-4
v_gene: TRBV29-1
CDR3aa: CSVHSGFNEKLFF
CDR3nt: TGCAGCGTTCACTCAGGTTTTAATGAAAAACTGTTTTTT

d_gene: -
abundance: -
j_gene: TRBJ1-4
v_gene: TRBV7-9
CDR3aa: CASSSQGTTNEKLFF
CDR3nt: TGTGCCAGCAGCTCGCAGGGGACGACTAATGAAAAACTGTTTTTT

d_gene: TRBD1
abundance: -
j_gene: TRBJ2-1
v_gene: TRBV3-1/TRBV3-2
CDR3aa: CASSQAGTANEQFF
CDR3nt: TGTGCCAGCAGCCAAGCCGGGACAGCCAATGAGCAGTTCTTC

d_gene: -
abundance: -
j_gene: TRBJ2-4
v_gene: TRBV19
CDR3aa: CASSRTELAKNIQYF
CDR3nt: TGTGCCAGTAGTCGGACAGAATTAGCCAAAAACATTCAGTACTTC

d_gene: TRBD2
abundance: -
j_gene: TRBJ2-1
v_gene: TRBV18
CDR3aa: CASSPQILAELYNEQFF
CDR3nt: TGTGCCAGCTCACCACAAATACTAGCGGAGCTCTACAATGAGCAGTTCTTC

d_gene: TRBD1
abundance: few
j_gene: TRBJ1-2
v_gene: TRBV7-3
CDR3aa: CASKRDSTVYGYTF
CDR3nt: TGTGCCAGCAAACGGGACAGCACCGTATATGGCTACACCTTC

d_gene: -
abundance: once
j_gene: TRBJ2-3
v_gene: TRBV24-1
CDR3aa: CATSDLRGDTQYF
CDR3nt: TGTGCCACCAGTGATTTGAGGGGAGATACGCAGTATTTT

d_gene: -
abundance: -
j_gene: TRBJ1-5
v_gene: TRBV6-5
CDR3aa: CASMLNWQPQHF
CDR3nt: TGTGCCAGCATGTTGAACTGGCAGCCCCAGCATTTT

d_gene: TRBD1
abundance: -
j_gene: TRBJ1-3
v_gene: TRBV20-1
CDR3aa: CSASSAGTGKFENTIYF
CDR3nt: TGCAGTGCTAGTTCCGCCGGGACAGGGAAATTTGAGAACACCATATATTTT

d_gene: -
abundance: -
j_gene: TRBJ1-2
v_gene: TRBV9
CDR3aa: CASSEMGLYGYTF
CDR3nt: TGTGCCAGCAGCGAGATGGGGCTCTATGGCTACACCTTC

d_gene: TRBD1
abundance: -
j_gene: TRBJ1-5
v_gene: TRBV7-8
CDR3aa: CASSSPPGTGVDNQPQHF
CDR3nt: TGTGCCAGCAGCTCCCCCCCCGGGACAGGGGTGGACAATCAGCCCCAGCATTTT

d_gene: -
abundance: -
j_gene: TRBJ1-2
v_gene: TRBV7-2
CDR3aa: CASSLNPGWDGYTF
CDR3nt: TGTGCCAGCAGCTTAAATCCAGGGTGGGATGGCTACACCTTC

d_gene: TRBD1
abundance: -
j_gene: TRBJ2-3
v_gene: TRBV29-1
CDR3aa: CSGDRDVTDTQYF
CDR3nt: TGCAGCGGGGACAGGGATGTTACAGATACGCAGTATTTT

d_gene: -
abundance: -
j_gene: TRBJ1-1
v_gene: TRBV9
CDR3aa: CASSVATGPNTEAFF
CDR3nt: TGTGCCAGCAGCGTAGCTACAGGCCCCAACACTGAAGCTTTCTTT

d_gene: -
abundance: -
j_gene: TRBJ1-6
v_gene: TRBV11-2
CDR3aa: CASSLFPTADNSPLHF
CDR3nt: TGTGCCAGCAGCTTATTCCCTACGGCGGATAATTCACCCCTCCACTTT

d_gene: TRBD2
abundance: few
j_gene: TRBJ2-1
v_gene: TRBV29-1
CDR3aa: CSAEKGLLYNEQFF
CDR3nt: TGCAGCGCAGAAAAGGGACTACTCTACAATGAGCAGTTCTTC

d_gene: TRBD1
abundance: -
j_gene: TRBJ2-7
v_gene: TRBV18
CDR3aa: CASSPQGAIGHEQYF
CDR3nt: TGTGCCAGCTCACCGCAGGGGGCGATCGGCCACGAGCAGTACTTC

d_gene: TRBD1
abundance: -
j_gene: TRBJ1-2
v_gene: TRBV7-9
CDR3aa: CASSLAEFGGGGHRGYTF
CDR3nt: TGTGCCAGCAGCTTAGCAGAATTCGGAGGAGGGGGCCACCGGGGCTACACCTTC

d_gene: TRBD1
abundance: -
j_gene: TRBJ2-7
v_gene: TRBV3-1/TRBV3-2
CDR3aa: CASSSFGTGIYEQYF
CDR3nt: TGTGCCAGCAGCTCCTTTGGGACAGGGATCTACGAGCAGTACTTC

d_gene: -
abundance: -
j_gene: TRBJ2-3
v_gene: TRBV5-6
CDR3aa: CASSPGQPRTDTQYF
CDR3nt: TGTGCCAGCAGCCCAGGACAGCCTCGCACAGATACGCAGTATTTT

d_gene: TRBD2
abundance: -
j_gene: TRBJ2-3
v_gene: TRBV11-2
CDR3aa: CASSLRGGIDTQYF
CDR3nt: TGTGCCAGCAGCTTGCGGGGGGGCATAGATACGCAGTATTTT

d_gene: TRBD1
abundance: -
j_gene: TRBJ1-2
v_gene: TRBV27
CDR3aa: CASSLYGTGGIYGYTF
CDR3nt: TGTGCCAGCAGTTTATATGGGACAGGGGGCATCTATGGCTACACCTTC

d_gene: -
abundance: -
j_gene: TRBJ1-1
v_gene: TRBV25-1
CDR3aa: CASSDSGPGATEAFF
CDR3nt: TGTGCCAGCAGTGATTCCGGGCCTGGGGCCACTGAAGCTTTCTTT

d_gene: TRBD1
abundance: -
j_gene: TRBJ2-4
v_gene: TRBV10-3
CDR3aa: CAISDPTGVNIQYF
CDR3nt: TGTGCCATCAGTGACCCGACAGGGGTAAACATTCAGTACTTC

d_gene: TRBD2
abundance: -
j_gene: TRBJ2-3
v_gene: TRBV3-1/TRBV3-2
CDR3aa: CASSLYPGGSGKDTQYF
CDR3nt: TGTGCCAGCAGCTTATATCCGGGCGGGAGCGGTAAAGATACGCAGTATTTT

d_gene: -
abundance: -
j_gene: TRBJ2-5
v_gene: TRBV18
CDR3aa: CASSPMPVQETQYF
CDR3nt: TGTGCCAGCTCACCAATGCCGGTCCAAGAGACCCAGTACTTC

d_gene: -
abundance: -
j_gene: TRBJ1-4
v_gene: TRBV3-1/TRBV3-2
CDR3aa: CASSRGGRSNEKLFF
CDR3nt: TGTGCCAGCAGCCGGGGGGGTAGGTCTAATGAAAAACTGTTTTTT

d_gene: -
abundance: -
j_gene: TRBJ1-2
v_gene: TRBV4-2
CDR3aa: CASSHSWAGSNYGYTF
CDR3nt: TGTGCCAGCAGCCACTCATGGGCCGGGAGTAACTATGGCTACACCTTC

d_gene: TRBD2
abundance: once
j_gene: TRBJ2-1
v_gene: TRBV14
CDR3aa: CASSLRRGTSGGSYNEQFF
CDR3nt: TGTGCCAGCAGCCTTCGGAGAGGGACTAGCGGGGGTTCCTACAATGAGCAGTTCTTC

d_gene: -
abundance: -
j_gene: TRBJ1-2
v_gene: TRBV19
CDR3aa: CASSYGPGYGYTF
CDR3nt: TGTGCCAGTAGCTACGGCCCGGGGTATGGCTACACCTTC

d_gene: -
abundance: -
j_gene: TRBJ2-3
v_gene: TRBV30
CDR3aa: CAWMQTHTDTQYF
CDR3nt: TGTGCCTGGATGCAAACACACACAGATACGCAGTATTTT